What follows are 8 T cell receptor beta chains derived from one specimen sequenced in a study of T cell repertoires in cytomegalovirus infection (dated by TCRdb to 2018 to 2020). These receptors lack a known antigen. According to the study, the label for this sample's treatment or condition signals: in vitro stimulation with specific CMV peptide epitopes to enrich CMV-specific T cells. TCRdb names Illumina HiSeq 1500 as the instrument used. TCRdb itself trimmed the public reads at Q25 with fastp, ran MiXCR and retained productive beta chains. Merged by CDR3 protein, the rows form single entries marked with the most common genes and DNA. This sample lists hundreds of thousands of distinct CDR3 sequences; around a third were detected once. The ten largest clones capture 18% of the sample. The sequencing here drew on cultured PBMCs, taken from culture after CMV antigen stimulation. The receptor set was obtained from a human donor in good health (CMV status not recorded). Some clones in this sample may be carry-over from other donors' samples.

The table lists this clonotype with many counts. The CDR3 reads CASSSAAGRGRRGKTQYF. The CDR3 nucleotides are TGTGCCAGCAGCTCGGCCGCCGGTCGCGGGAGGAGAGGGAAGACCCAGTACTTC. The chain recombines TRBV7-2 with TRBJ2-5; 8 nucleotides line up with TRBD2. Losses at the gene ends were 4 bases for V and 6 bases for J; bases not matched to a gene: 19. This CDR3 has 18 amino acids. Germline V gives CDR1 SGHTA, CDR2 FQGNSA.

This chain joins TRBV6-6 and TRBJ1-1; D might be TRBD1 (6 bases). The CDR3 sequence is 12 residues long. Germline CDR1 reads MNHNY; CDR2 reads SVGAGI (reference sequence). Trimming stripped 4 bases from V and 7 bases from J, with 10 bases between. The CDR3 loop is CASSSGQFEAFF. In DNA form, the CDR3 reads TGTGCCAGCAGTTCCGGACAGTTTGAAGCTTTCTTT.

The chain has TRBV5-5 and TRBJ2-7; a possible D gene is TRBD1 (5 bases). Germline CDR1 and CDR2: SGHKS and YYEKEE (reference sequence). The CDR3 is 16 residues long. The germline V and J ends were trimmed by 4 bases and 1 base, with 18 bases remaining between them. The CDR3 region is CASSDEWTLPSYEQYF. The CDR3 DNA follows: TGTGCCAGCAGCGACGAGTGGACACTCCCTTCCTACGAGCAGTACTTC.

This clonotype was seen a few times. The DNA for the CDR3 is TGTGCCAGCAGTTTTCATATCAGGGTTTACTCCTACGAGCAGTACTTC. As protein: CASSFHIRVYSYEQYF. J is TRBJ2-7 and V is TRBV12-3 or TRBV12-4; a weak D match, TRBD1 (5 bases). Trimming left V 3 bases short and J 0 bases short, with 15 bases between. CDR3 size: 16 residues.

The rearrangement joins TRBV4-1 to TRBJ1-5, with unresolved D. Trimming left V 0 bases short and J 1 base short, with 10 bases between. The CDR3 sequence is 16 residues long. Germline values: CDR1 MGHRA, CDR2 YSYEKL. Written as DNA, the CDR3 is TGCGCCAGCAGCCAAGATCCCGCCGGGAGCAATCAGCCCCAGCATTTT. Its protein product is CASSQDPAGSNQPQHF.

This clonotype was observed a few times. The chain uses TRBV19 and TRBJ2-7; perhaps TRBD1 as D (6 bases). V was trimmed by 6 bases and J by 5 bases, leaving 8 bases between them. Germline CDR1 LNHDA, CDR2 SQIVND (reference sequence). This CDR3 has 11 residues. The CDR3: CASRQGNEQYF. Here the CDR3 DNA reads TGTGCCAGTAGACAGGGTAACGAGCAGTACTTC.

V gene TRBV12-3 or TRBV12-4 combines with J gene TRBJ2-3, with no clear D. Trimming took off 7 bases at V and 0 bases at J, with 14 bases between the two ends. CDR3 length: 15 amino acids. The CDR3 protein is CASTPSGRSTDTQYF. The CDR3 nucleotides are TGTGCCAGCACCCCCTCTGGCCGGAGCACAGATACGCAGTATTTT.

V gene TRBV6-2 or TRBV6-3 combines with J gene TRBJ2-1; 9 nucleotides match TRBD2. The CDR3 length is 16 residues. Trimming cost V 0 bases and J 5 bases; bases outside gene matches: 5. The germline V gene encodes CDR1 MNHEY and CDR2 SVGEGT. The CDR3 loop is CASSYSSGGLNNEQFF. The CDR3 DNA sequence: TGTGCCAGCAGTTACTCTAGCGGGGGCCTCAACAATGAGCAGTTCTTC.